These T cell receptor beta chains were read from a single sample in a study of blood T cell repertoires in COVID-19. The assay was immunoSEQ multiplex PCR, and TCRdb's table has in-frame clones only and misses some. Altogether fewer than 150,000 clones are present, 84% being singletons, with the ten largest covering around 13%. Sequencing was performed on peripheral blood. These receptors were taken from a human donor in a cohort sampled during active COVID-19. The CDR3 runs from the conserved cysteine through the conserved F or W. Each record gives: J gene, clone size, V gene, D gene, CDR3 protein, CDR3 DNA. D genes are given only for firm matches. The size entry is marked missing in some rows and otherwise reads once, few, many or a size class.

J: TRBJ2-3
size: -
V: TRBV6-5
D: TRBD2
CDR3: CASSPPTSGTQYF
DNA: TGTGCCAGCAGTCCCCCGACTAGCGGGACTCAGTATTTT

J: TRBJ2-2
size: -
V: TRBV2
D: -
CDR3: CASTGDTNTGELFF
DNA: TGTGCCAGCACGGGAGATACGAACACCGGGGAGCTGTTTTTT

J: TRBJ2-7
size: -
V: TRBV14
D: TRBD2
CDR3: CASSQGLAGTPYF
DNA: TGTGCCAGCAGCCAAGGACTAGCGGGAACGCCGTACTTC

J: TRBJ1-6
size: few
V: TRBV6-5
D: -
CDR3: CASSRTVLNSPLHF
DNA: TGTGCCAGCAGCCGGACAGTCCTTAATTCACCCCTCCACTTT

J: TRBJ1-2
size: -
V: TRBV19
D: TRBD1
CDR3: CASSPRGQGYGYTF
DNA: TGTGCCAGTAGTCCCCGAGGACAGGGGTATGGCTACACCTTC

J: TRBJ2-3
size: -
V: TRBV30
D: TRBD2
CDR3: CAWSRPPSDGRGTQYF
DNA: TGTGCCTGGAGTCGCCCACCTAGCGACGGGAGGGGTACGCAGTATTTT

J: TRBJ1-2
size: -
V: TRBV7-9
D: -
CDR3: CASIKGGVENYGYTF
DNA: TGTGCCAGCATTAAGGGAGGGGTTGAAAACTATGGCTACACCTTC

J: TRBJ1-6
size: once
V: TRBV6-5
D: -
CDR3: CASSYGAGPPDSPLHF
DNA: TGTGCCAGCAGTTACGGGGCAGGGCCCCCGGATTCACCCCTCCACTTT

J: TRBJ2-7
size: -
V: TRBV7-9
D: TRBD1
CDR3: CASSKRQGVDEQYF
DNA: TGTGCCAGCAGCAAACGCCAGGGGGTTGACGAGCAGTACTTC

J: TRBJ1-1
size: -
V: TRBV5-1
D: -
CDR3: CASSRPQNTEAFF
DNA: TGCGCCAGCAGCCGTCCACAGAACACTGAAGCTTTCTTT

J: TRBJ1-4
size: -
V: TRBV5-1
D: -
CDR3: CASSAGRATNEKLFF
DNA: TGCGCCAGCAGCGCGGGACGGGCAACTAATGAAAAACTGTTTTTT

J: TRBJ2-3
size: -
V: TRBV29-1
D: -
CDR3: CSVVEGLGTDTQYF
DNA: TGCAGCGTTGTAGAGGGGCTCGGCACAGATACGCAGTATTTT

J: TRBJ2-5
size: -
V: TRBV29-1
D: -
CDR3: CSVWGGASRETQYF
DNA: TGCAGCGTTTGGGGCGGGGCATCCCGGGAGACCCAGTACTTC

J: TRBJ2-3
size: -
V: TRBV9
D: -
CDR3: CASSVGSRTDTQYF
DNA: TGTGCCAGCAGCGTAGGAAGCCGCACAGATACGCAGTATTTT

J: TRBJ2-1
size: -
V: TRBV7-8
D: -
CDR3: CASSLAISGKQFF
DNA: TGTGCCAGCAGCTTAGCGATAAGCGGAAAGCAGTTCTTC